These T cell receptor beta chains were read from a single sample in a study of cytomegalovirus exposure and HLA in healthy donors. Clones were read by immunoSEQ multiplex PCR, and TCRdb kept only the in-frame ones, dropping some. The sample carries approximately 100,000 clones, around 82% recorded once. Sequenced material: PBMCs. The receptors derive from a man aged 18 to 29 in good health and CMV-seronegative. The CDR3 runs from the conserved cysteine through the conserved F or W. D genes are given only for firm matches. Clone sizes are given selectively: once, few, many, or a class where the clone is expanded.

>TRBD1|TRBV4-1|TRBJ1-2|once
CASSQETGHGYTF
TGCGCCAGCAGCCAAGAGACAGGGCATGGCTACACCTTC
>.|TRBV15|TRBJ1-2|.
CATSRELRRKGDGYTF
TGTGCCACCAGCAGAGAACTCCGGAGGAAGGGCGATGGCTACACCTTC
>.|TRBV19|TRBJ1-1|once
CASSIHVVGPVNTEAFF
TGTGCCAGTAGTATACACGTGGTGGGGCCGGTGAACACTGAAGCTTTCTTT
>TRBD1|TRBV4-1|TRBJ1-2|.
CASSHRTGPRLDGYTF
TGCGCCAGCAGCCACCGGACAGGGCCCCGTCTGGATGGCTACACCTTC
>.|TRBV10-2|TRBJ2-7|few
CASSGEGNEQYF
TGCGCCAGCAGCGGGGAAGGCAACGAGCAGTACTTC
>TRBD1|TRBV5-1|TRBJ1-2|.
CATSLGTAYGYTF
TGCGCCACTTCGCTCGGGACAGCCTATGGCTACACCTTC
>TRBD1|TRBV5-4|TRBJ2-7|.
CASSLGQGGVYEQYF
TGTGCCAGCAGCTTAGGACAGGGGGGTGTTTACGAGCAGTACTTC
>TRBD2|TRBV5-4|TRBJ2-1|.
CASSLGGGPTYNEQFF
TGTGCCAGCAGCTTGGGCGGGGGGCCAACCTACAATGAGCAGTTCTTC
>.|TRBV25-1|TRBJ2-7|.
CASSETLTGTVDF
TGTGCCAGCAGTGAGACCTTGACAGGGACTGTGGATTTC
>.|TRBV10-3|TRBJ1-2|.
CAISRSQSDDYGYTF
TGTGCCATCAGTCGCTCACAGTCTGACGACTATGGCTACACCTTC
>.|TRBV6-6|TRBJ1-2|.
CASSSGSSQNHTF
TGTGCCAGCAGTTCAGGGTCCTCACAAAACCACACCTTC
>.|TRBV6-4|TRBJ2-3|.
CASSDSWTDTDTQYF
TGTGCCAGCAGTGACTCGTGGACAGACACAGATACGCAGTATTTT
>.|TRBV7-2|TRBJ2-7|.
CASSLDGAGVYEQYF
TGTGCCAGCAGCTTAGATGGGGCAGGGGTCTACGAGCAGTACTTC
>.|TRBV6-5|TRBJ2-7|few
CASSYLNRDEQYF
TGTGCCAGCAGTTACTTGAACAGGGACGAGCAGTACTTC
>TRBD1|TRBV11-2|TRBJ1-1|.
CASNLRDSTEAFF
TGTGCCAGCAACCTAAGGGACAGCACTGAAGCTTTCTTT
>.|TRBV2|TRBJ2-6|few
CASSESFGANVLTF
TGTGCCAGCAGTGAAAGCTTTGGGGCCAACGTCCTGACTTTC
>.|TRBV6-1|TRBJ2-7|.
CASSEQGNSYEQYF
TGTGCCAGCAGTGAACAGGGCAACTCCTACGAGCAGTACTTC
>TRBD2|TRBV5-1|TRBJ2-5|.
CASSLYGGGQETQYF
TGCGCCAGCAGCTTATACGGGGGGGGCCAAGAGACCCAGTACTTC
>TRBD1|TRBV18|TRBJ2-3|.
CASSPPWGRGLFSDTQYF
TGTGCCAGCTCACCACCGTGGGGCAGGGGGCTGTTTTCAGATACGCAGTATTTT
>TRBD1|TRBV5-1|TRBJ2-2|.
CASSLLGGRDTGELFF
TGCGCCAGCAGCTTGTTAGGGGGCCGGGACACCGGGGAGCTGTTTTTT
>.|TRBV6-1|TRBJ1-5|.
CASSDRGLVVQHF
TGTGCCAGCAGTGACAGGGGCCTGGTGGTCCAGCATTTT
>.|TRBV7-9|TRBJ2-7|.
CASGVGGGGYEQYF
TGTGCCAGCGGTGTAGGAGGGGGCGGTTACGAGCAGTACTTC
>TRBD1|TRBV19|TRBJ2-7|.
CASSSGTGGSYEQYF
TGTGCCAGTAGTTCCGGGACAGGGGGCTCCTACGAGCAGTACTTC
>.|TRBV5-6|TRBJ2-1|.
CASSSISGREQFF
TGTGCCAGCAGCTCGATCTCAGGGCGCGAGCAGTTCTTC
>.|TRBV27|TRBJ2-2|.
CASSTQLTGELFF
TGTGCCAGCAGTACACAGTTAACCGGGGAGCTGTTTTTT
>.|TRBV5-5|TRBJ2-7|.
CASSPQGEGEQYF
TGTGCCAGCAGCCCACAGGGTGAGGGCGAGCAGTACTTC
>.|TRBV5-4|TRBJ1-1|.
CASSLRGANTEAFF
TGTGCCAGCAGCTTAAGGGGCGCGAACACTGAAGCTTTCTTT
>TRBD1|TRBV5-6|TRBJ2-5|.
CASSGTEETQYF
TGTGCCAGCAGCGGGACAGAAGAGACCCAGTACTTC